The 22 T cell receptor beta chains presented below share a single source sample, sequenced in a study of identical twins. TCRdb re-analysed the 5' RACE reads in MiXCR, keeping a single row per CDR3 protein. Of about 890,000 distinct CDR3 sequences in the sample, over 9% were seen once. This sample was also put to use in a study of yellow fever vaccine responses in identical twins.

Material: PBMCs. All receptors derive from a woman aged 18-30 years in good health.

For the CDR3, the DNA is TGTGCCAGCAGCCAAGGGACCGGCGGGAACTACGAGCAGTACGTC. Residues: CASSQGTGGNYEQYV. The chain recombines TRBV3-1 with TRBJ2-7; a possible D gene is TRBD2 (6 bases). The CDR3 length is 15 residues. Per germline, CDR1 LGHDT and CDR2 YNNKEL (reference sequence). V was clipped by 1 base and J by 3 bases, with 13 bases between them.

This clonotype was detected only a few times. J is TRBJ2-1 and V is TRBV4-2, with 13 bases lining up with TRBD2. V lost 4 bases to trimming and J lost 0 bases; unmatched junction nucleotides: 9. Germline V lookup: CDR1 LGHNA, CDR2 YNFKEQ. CDR3 length: 19 amino acids. The CDR3 region has the DNA TGTGCCAGCAGCCTAAGGCCGGGACTAGCGGGGATCTCCTACAATGAGCAGTTCTTC. It specifies CASSLRPGLAGISYNEQFF.

The CDR3 DNA reads as TGTGCCAGCAGTTACTCGGTTGCTGCGGGTTACACCGGGGAGCTGTTTTTT. Its protein is CASSYSVAAGYTGELFF. This chain uses TRBV6-5 with TRBJ2-2; possible D gene TRBD2, 5 bases. Trimming took off 0 bases at V and 3 bases at J, with 14 bases between the two ends. CDR1 is MNHEY, CDR2 SVGAGI, per germline. The CDR3 covers 17 residues.

The chain couples TRBV18 to TRBJ2-5, with TRBD2 as a possible D gene (5 bases). V lost 0 bases and J lost 1, with 9 bases in between. The CDR3 contains 15 residues. The germline V gene has CDR1 KGHSH and CDR2 LQKENI. The CDR3 reads CASSPPSGLQETQYF. As DNA, the CDR3 is TGTGCCAGCTCACCACCGAGCGGACTCCAAGAGACCCAGTACTTC.

This chain links TRBV20-1 with TRBJ2-3, with TRBD2 identical over 11 bases. Losses at the gene ends were 6 bases for V and 7 bases for J; bases not matched to a gene: 9. CDR1 is DFQATT, CDR2 SNEGSKA, per germline (reference sequence). The CDR3 is 14 residues long. Here the CDR3 reads CSAPTSGGLHTQYF. Here the CDR3 DNA reads TGCAGTGCACCTACTAGCGGGGGCCTACATACGCAGTATTTT.

In its sample, this clonotype was seen many times. The CDR3 DNA reads TGTGCCAGCAACGGAATTGAGGAGACCCAGTACTTC. Translated: CASNGIEETQYF. The V call is TRBV2, the J call TRBJ2-5; D not certain. Trimming took 7 bases from V and 5 from J, leaving 11 bases between them. This CDR3 region has 12 residues. Germline loops: CDR1 SNHLY, CDR2 FYNNEI.

This clonotype has only a few counts. This sequence joins TRBV20-1 and TRBJ2-1; the D gene could be TRBD1 or TRBD2 (6 bases each). The ends were cut back, 2 bases at V and 5 bases at J, with 25 bases in the middle. Germline CDR1 reads DFQATT; CDR2 reads SNEGSKA (reference sequence). The CDR3 is made up of 18 amino acids. The CDR3 nucleotides are TGCAGTGCTAGACTCATAGCGGAGCGTGGGGGCCCCCACAATGAGCAGTTCTTC. This encodes CSARLIAERGGPHNEQFF.

The chain employs TRBV3-1 and TRBJ2-3; 12 bases fit TRBD2. The CDR3 is made up of 14 amino acids. Losses at the gene ends were 6 bases for V and 6 bases for J; bases not matched to a gene: 4. The V gene's germline CDR1 is LGHDT and CDR2 YNNKEL (reference sequence). CDR3 bases: TGTGCCAGCAGATTGACTAGCGGGAGTGATACGCAGTATTTT. Translation gives CASRLTSGSDTQYF.

The chain uses TRBV6-5 and TRBJ2-6, with D perhaps matching TRBD2 (5 bases). Trimming left V 2 bases short and J 0 bases short, with 8 bases between. From germline, CDR1 is MNHEY and CDR2 SVGAGI. This CDR3 is 16 amino acids long. Written as DNA, the CDR3 is TGTGCCAGCAGTTACATAGGGAGCTCTGGGGCCAACGTCCTGACTTTC. This encodes CASSYIGSSGANVLTF.

This chain joins TRBV19 and TRBJ2-5; D possibly corresponds to TRBD2 (6 bases). The germline CDR1 and CDR2 sequences are LNHDA and SQIVND (reference sequence). Trimming shortened V by 3 bases and J by 5 bases, and 13 bases separated the two germline ends. The CDR3 contains 14 residues. CDR3 protein: CASSIPGGSETQYF. The DNA of the CDR3 is TGTGCCAGTAGTATTCCTGGAGGGTCGGAGACCCAGTACTTC.

This chain joins TRBV9 and TRBJ1-4, with TRBD1 identical over 8 bases. Germline CDR1 reads SGDLS; CDR2 reads YYNGEE. The CDR3 is 15 residues long. Trimming cost V 4 bases and J 1 base; bases outside gene matches: 3. This chain's CDR3 is CASSITGGTNEKLFF. In DNA form, the CDR3 reads TGTGCCAGCAGCATCACAGGGGGAACTAATGAAAAACTGTTTTTT.

The chain combines TRBV11-1 with TRBJ2-6; 9 bases are shared with TRBD1. This CDR3 is 20 amino acids long. The junction had 14 bases not matched to a gene; V was cut back by 5 bases and J by 0 bases. CDR1 is SGHAT, CDR2 FQDESV, per germline (reference sequence). CDR3 protein: CASSGYSGTGLNSGANVLTF. The CDR3 DNA sequence: TGTGCCAGCAGCGGATATTCCGGGACAGGGCTAAACTCTGGGGCCAACGTCCTGACTTTC. The variable domain in full, with the rest retrieved from reference TRBV11-1 and TRBJ2-6, is EAEVAQSPRYKITEKSQAVAFWCDPISGHATLYWYRQILGQGPELLVQFQDESVVDDSQLPKDRFSAERLKGVDSTLKIQPAELGDSAMYLCASSGYSGTGLNSGANVLTFGAGSRLTVL.

This clonotype was detected a few times. The chain carries TRBV7-8 and TRBJ2-2; D is ambiguous. The CDR3 covers 12 residues. Germline V gene data show CDR1 as SGHVS and CDR2 as FQNEAQ. The V and J ends lost 4 bases and 8 bases respectively, with 8 bases between them. The CDR3 here is CASSSGLGELFF. The CDR3 coding sequence is TGTGCCAGCAGCTCCGGTTTGGGGGAGCTGTTTTTT.

This clonotype came up a few times. V and J are TRBV27 and TRBJ2-1; the D gene is possibly TRBD2 (6 bases). The CDR3 loop spans 13 amino acids. Germline V CDR1 and CDR2: MNHEY, SMNVEV (reference sequence). V lost 10 bases and J 3 bases, leaving 13 bases between the germline ends. The CDR3 DNA sequence: TGTGCCACCTGGGAGGTGGGCTACAATGAGCAGTTCTTC. It translates to CATWEVGYNEQFF.

The genes are TRBV25-1 and TRBJ2-1; 13 positions match TRBD2. Germline CDR1 reads MGHDK; CDR2 reads SYGVNS. With 4 bases clipped from V and 4 bases from J, the junction kept 4 bases outside the gene matches. The CDR3 has 16 amino acids. DNA of the CDR3: TGTGCCAGCAGTGGGGGACTAGCGGGACGGTACAATGAGCAGTTCTTC. This gives the protein CASSGGLAGRYNEQFF.

This clonotype was found a few times. The chain carries TRBV6-1 and TRBJ2-3; 9 nucleotides align to TRBD2. Germline trimming cut 4 bases from V and 0 bases from J; bases unmatched to any gene: 8. CDR3 length equals 17 residues. Per the germline V gene, CDR1 is MNHNS and CDR2 is SASEGT. The CDR3 protein is CASSAPPLAGSTDTQYF. The CDR3 DNA follows: TGTGCCAGCAGTGCCCCCCCCCTAGCGGGAAGCACAGATACGCAGTATTTT.

This clonotype was detected a few times. The V gene is TRBV5-1, the J gene TRBJ2-7; the match to TRBD2 covers 7 bases. The J segment lost 2 bases and the V segment lost 0 bases, leaving 5 bases of the junction unmatched. Germline lookup yields CDR1 SGHRS and CDR2 YFSETQ. The CDR3 has 15 amino acids. The CDR3 region is CASSLGVAGTYEQYF. CDR3 DNA: TGCGCCAGCAGCTTGGGGGTAGCGGGTACCTACGAGCAGTACTTC.

This clonotype was counted at least ten times. The chain links TRBV7-9 to TRBJ1-6; D unclear. CDR3 length: 14 amino acids. Between the trimmed V and J ends, which lost 0 bases and 4 bases, there was a span of 4 bases. Germline V gene lookup returns CDR1 SEHNR and CDR2 FQNEAQ (reference sequence). The DNA for the CDR3 is TGTGCCAGCAGCTTAGCACAATATAATTCACCCCTCCACTTT. Protein sequence: CASSLAQYNSPLHF.

This clonotype was seen a few times. This chain uses TRBV5-1 with TRBJ2-5; possible D gene TRBD1, 7 bases. Germline V gene lookup returns CDR1 SGHRS and CDR2 YFSETQ. The CDR3 contains 14 residues. The V end lost 4 bases, the J end lost 3 bases, and 13 bases lay between the germline ends. CDR3 in amino acids: CASSPGDREETQYF. The CDR3 nucleotides are TGCGCCAGCAGCCCGGGGGACAGAGAAGAGACCCAGTACTTC.

This sequence joins TRBV6-1 and TRBJ2-1, with D possibly called TRBD1 or TRBD2 (5 bases each). The V and J ends lost 7 bases and 2 bases respectively, with 15 bases between them. Germline CDR1 and CDR2: MNHNS and SASEGT. This CDR3 region has 15 residues. The CDR3 reads CASKPGRLTYNEQFF. The CDR3, as DNA: TGTGCCAGCAAGCCGGGACGGTTGACCTACAATGAGCAGTTCTTC.

The rearrangement joins TRBV12-3 or TRBV12-4 to TRBJ2-5; maybe TRBD1 (5 bases). Trimming pared 4 bases from V and 5 bases from J, leaving 14 bases between. This CDR3 is 14 amino acids long. Written as DNA, the CDR3 is TGTGCCAGCAGTTCTAGACAGATTCGCGAGACCCAGTACTTC. Amino acids: CASSSRQIRETQYF.

Only a few counts were recorded for this clonotype. The rearrangement joins TRBV10-3 to TRBJ2-3, with D unclear. This CDR3 has 13 amino acids. V gave up 7 bases and J gave up 4 bases, with 12 bases separating them. Looked up from germline, CDR1 is ENHRY and CDR2 is SYGVKD. The CDR3 here is CAIKGRTSDTQYF. In DNA form, the CDR3 reads TGTGCCATCAAAGGTAGAACGTCAGATACGCAGTATTTT.